This TCR beta chain was captured in a study of cytotoxic CD8 clonotypes in ibrutinib-treated CLL. The study, taken as a whole, reports: Sampling time points were not equivalent between sustained-remission and progressing patients. Few clonotypes were public, and these shrank or held steady under treatment. Circulating CD8+ T-cell counts were tracked by baseline clonality, which exceeded that of age-matched healthy donors. Higher clonality was seen at ibrutinib response and a return toward baseline at progression.

Assay: immunoSEQ multiplex PCR; the TCRdb copy retains only in-frame clones and omits some. The data show fewer than 35,000 clones, 69% seen once. In regard to this clone: Its specificity is not known.

This CDR3 comprises 11 residues. Trimming removed 0 bases at V and 10 bases at J, with 9 bases between. Germline V lookup: CDR1 SQVTM, CDR2 ANQGSEA. The chain employs TRBV29-1 and TRBJ1-1; D might be TRBD1 (6 bases). This material consisted of PBMCs, taken after 24 months of ibrutinib treatment. This TCR came from a human donor with chronic lymphocytic leukemia. The CDR3 DNA reads TGCAGCGTTGAAGATGCAGGGGTAGCTTTCTTT. It specifies CSVEDAGVAFF.